This TCR beta chain originates from a study of OX40 agonist ivuxolimab in advanced cancers. Study-wide context: Ivuxolimab was an agonistic, fully human IgG2 monoclonal antibody directed against OX40 (CD134), a costimulatory receptor. Among the 50 to 55 dose-escalation patients, some 19 had hepatocellular carcinoma, around 15 melanoma, 9 renal cell carcinoma and 9 head and neck cancer. In the dose-escalation cohort, 82.7% of patients were male, and the mean age was 60 years with a range of roughly 20 to 80. Intravenous ivuxolimab was administered to patients every 2 weeks at six dose levels: 0.01, 0.1, 0.3, 1.5, 3 and 10 mg/kg. The purpose of peripheral TCRbeta sequencing was to test whether ivuxolimab changed TCR sequence diversity and led to clonal T-cell expansion. Three dose-escalation patients achieved partial responses, one with hepatocellular carcinoma and two with cutaneous melanoma. The paper describes the monotherapy dose-escalation part (N ≈ 50 patients) of the phase I trial of ivuxolimab. Prior anti-PD-1, anti-PD-L1 or anti-CTLA-4 therapy was permitted, and checkpoint inhibitors had been received by about 36% of dose-escalation patients. General findings and caveats noted by the study authors: Partial responders in the 0.1-3.0 mg/kg groups had among the lowest normalized peripheral clonal expansion, especially among CD8+ T cells. The antigen specificity of the clonally expanded peripheral T cells was not determined. Low levels of normalized T-cell clonal expansion were also shown by some nonresponding patients. After ivuxolimab, expanded clones were on average more numerous among CD8+ T cells than among CD4+ T cells. At doses from 0.1 to 3.0 mg/kg, clonal expansion was seen in both CD4+ and CD8+ blood T cells between baseline and week 6.

In regard to this clone: Its antigen remains undetermined. No base-level quality is on record; no much larger clone is a single base apart.

For sequencing of the TCRbeta CDR3 region, genomic DNA was extracted from the sorted cells. The immunoSEQ Assay was used to sequence the TCRbeta CDR3 regions. TCRdb holds this immuneACCESS table with in-frame rearrangements only. Some clones are missing; in checked studies, unresolved V genes explain under half, and the rest has no known cause. The sample table records some 95,000 clones; approximately 91% of these occur just once. The ten biggest clones cover about 0.8% of the sample. Looking up the germline V gene yields CDR1 SGDLS and CDR2 YYNGEE. From the cysteine up to the phenylalanine, the CDR3 has a length of 14 residues. CDR3 DNA is the only sequence kept; it has 42 bases, read in frame from the first base. A distance of 10 bases separates the germline ends of V and J, which lose 4 bases and 3 bases respectively. The trial excluded patients who had a history of autoimmune disease or who were on systemic immunosuppression. Peripheral blood for TCR sequencing was collected from all dose cohorts at baseline, on cycle 4 day 1, and on cycle 7 day 1. Samples came from an open-label, multicenter, first-in-human phase I dose-escalation trial of ivuxolimab. Adults with locally advanced or metastatic head and neck squamous cell, hepatocellular, melanoma or renal cell carcinoma were enrolled in the trial. Before TCR sequencing, CD4+ and CD8+ T cells were separately sorted from peripheral blood.

The receptor was derived from an adult with an advanced solid tumor such as melanoma, head and neck, liver or kidney cancer. This material consisted of CD4+ or CD8+ T cells sorted from blood, taken in a trial of the OX40 agonist ivuxolimab. The chain is assembled from TRBV9 and TRBJ2-2, with the D gene not clear enough to name. The CDR3: CASSFQIDTGELFF. The sequence in DNA is TGTGCCAGCAGCTTCCAAATCGACACCGGGGAGCTGTTTTTT. When the CDR3 is completed using the reference TRBV9 and TRBJ2-2 genes on either side, the full variable domain is DSGVTQTPKHLITATGQRVTLRCSPRSGDLSVYWYQQSLDQGLQFLIQYYNGEERAKGNILERFSAQQFPDLHSELNLSSLELGDSALYFCASSFQIDTGELFFGEGSRLTVL.